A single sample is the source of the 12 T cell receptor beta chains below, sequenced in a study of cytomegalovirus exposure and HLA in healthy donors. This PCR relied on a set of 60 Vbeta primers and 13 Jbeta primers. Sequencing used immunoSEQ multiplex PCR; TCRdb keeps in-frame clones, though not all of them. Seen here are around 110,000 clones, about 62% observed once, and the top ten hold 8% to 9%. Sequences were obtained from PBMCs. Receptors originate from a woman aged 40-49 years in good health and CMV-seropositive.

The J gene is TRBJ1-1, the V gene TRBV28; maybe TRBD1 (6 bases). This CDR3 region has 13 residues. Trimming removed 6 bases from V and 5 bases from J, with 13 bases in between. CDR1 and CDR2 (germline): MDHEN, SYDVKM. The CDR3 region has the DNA TGTGCCAGCAGAGAGGGGGGGGAGACTGAAGCTTTCTTT. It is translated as CASREGGETEAFF.

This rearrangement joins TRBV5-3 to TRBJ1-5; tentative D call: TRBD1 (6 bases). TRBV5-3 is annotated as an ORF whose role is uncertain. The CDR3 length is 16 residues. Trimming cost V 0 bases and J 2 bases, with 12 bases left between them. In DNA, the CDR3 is TGTGCCAGAAGCTTGGCAGGGGCAGAGGGCAATCAGCCCCAGCATTTT. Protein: CARSLAGAEGNQPQHF.

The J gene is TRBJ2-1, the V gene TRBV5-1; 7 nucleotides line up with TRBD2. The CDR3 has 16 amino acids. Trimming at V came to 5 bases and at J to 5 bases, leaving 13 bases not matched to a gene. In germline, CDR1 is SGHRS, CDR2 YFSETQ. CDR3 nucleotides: TGCGCCAGCAGGCCCCCTGCCACTAGCGCACACAATGAGCAGTTCTTC. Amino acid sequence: CASRPPATSAHNEQFF.

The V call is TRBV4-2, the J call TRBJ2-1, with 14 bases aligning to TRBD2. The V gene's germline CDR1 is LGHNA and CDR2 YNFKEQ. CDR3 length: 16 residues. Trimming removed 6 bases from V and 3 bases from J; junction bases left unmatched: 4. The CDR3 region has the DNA TGTGCCAGCAGGGGGGGACTAGCGGGAGTCTACAATGAGCAGTTCTTC. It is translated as CASRGGLAGVYNEQFF.

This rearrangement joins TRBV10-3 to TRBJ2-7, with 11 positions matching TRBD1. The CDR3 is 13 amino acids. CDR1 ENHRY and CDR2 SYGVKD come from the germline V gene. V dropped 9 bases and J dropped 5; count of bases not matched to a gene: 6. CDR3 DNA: TGTGCCATATCCGGGACAGGGGGGAACGAGCAGTACTTC. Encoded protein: CAISGTGGNEQYF.

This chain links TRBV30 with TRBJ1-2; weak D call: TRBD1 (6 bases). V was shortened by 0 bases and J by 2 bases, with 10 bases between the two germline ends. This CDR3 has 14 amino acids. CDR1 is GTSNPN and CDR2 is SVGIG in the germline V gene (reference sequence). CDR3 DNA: TGTGCCTGGAGTGTACGGCAGGGGAACTATGGCTACACCTTC. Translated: CAWSVRQGNYGYTF.

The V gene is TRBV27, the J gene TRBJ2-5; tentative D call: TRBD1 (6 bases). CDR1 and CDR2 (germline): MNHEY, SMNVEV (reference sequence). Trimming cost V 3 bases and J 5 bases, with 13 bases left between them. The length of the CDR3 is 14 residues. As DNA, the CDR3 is TGTGCCAGCAGTTTCTCAGGGGTGTTGGAGACCCAGTACTTC. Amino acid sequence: CASSFSGVLETQYF.

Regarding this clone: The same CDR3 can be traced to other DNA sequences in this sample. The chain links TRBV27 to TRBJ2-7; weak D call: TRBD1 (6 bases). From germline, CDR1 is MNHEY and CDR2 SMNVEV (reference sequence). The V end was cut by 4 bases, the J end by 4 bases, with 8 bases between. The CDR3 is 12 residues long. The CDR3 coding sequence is TGTGCCAGCAGTTCACAGGGTTACGAGCAGTACTTC. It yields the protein CASSSQGYEQYF.

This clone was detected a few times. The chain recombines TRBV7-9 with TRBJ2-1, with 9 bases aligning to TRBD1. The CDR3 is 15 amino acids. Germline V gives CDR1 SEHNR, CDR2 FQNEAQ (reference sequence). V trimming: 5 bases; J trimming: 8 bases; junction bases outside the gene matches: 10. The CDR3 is CASSEGTGKSDEQFF. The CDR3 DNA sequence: TGTGCCAGCAGCGAAGGGACAGGGAAATCCGATGAGCAGTTCTTC.

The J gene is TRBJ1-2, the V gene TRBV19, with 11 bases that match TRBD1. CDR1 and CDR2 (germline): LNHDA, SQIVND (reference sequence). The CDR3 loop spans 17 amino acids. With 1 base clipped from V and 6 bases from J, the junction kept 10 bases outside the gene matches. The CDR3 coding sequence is TGTGCCAGTAGTATAGGCCCCGGGGACAGGGGGACGAATGGCTACACCTTC. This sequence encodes CASSIGPGDRGTNGYTF. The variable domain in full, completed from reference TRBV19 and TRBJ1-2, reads DGGITQSPKYLFRKEGQNVTLSCEQNLNHDAMYWYRQDPGQGLRLIYYSQIVNDFQKGDIAEGYSVSREKKESFPLTVTSAQKNPTAFYLCASSIGPGDRGTNGYTFGSGTRLTVV.

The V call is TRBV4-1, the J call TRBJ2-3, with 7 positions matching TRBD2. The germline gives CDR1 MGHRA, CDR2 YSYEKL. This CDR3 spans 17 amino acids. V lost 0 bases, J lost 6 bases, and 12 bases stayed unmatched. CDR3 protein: CASSQDLGEGLGDTQYF. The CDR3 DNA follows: TGCGCCAGCAGCCAAGATTTGGGGGAGGGCCTTGGGGATACGCAGTATTTT.

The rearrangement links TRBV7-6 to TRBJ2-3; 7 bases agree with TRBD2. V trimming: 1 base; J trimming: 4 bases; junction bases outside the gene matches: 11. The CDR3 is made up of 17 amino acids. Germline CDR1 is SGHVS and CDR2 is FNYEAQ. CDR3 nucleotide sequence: TGTGCCAGCAGCTTAGGGTCGGCGGGAGTTGTAGCAGATACGCAGTATTTT. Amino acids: CASSLGSAGVVADTQYF.